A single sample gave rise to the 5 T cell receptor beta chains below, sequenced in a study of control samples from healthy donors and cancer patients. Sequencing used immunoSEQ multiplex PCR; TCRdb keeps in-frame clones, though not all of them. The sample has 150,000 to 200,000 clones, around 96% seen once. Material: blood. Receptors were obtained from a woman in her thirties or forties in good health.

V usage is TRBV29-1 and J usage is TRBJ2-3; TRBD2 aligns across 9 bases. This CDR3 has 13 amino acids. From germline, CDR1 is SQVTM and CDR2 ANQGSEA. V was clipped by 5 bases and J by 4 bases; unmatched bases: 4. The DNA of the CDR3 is TGCAGCGTTCAAGCGGGAGGCGCAGATACGCAGTATTTT. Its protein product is CSVQAGGADTQYF.

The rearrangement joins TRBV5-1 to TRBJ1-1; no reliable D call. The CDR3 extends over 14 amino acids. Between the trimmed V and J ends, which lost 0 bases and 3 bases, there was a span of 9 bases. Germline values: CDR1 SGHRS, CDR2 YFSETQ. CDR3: CASSLDKAYTEAFF. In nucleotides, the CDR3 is TGCGCCAGCAGCTTGGACAAGGCGTACACTGAAGCTTTCTTT.

The CDR3 is CASSLRGQPLEEQYF. The CDR3 bases are TGTGCCAGCAGCTTGCGGGGACAGCCTTTAGAGGAGCAGTACTTC. This rearrangement joins TRBV7-2 to TRBJ2-7; maybe TRBD1 (7 bases). This CDR3 is 15 amino acids long. In germline, CDR1 is SGHTA, CDR2 FQGNSA. V lost 3 bases and J 7 bases, leaving 19 bases between the germline ends.

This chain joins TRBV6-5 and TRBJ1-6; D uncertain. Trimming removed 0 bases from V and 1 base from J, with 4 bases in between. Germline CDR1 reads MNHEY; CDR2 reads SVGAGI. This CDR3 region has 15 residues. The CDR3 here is CASSYSLSYNSPLHF. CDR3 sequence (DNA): TGTGCCAGCAGTTACTCTTTGTCCTATAATTCACCCCTCCACTTT.

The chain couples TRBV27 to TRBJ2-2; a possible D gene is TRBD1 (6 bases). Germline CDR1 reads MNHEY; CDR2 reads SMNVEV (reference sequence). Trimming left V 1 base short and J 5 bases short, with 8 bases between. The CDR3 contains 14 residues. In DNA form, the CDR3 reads TGTGCCAGCAGTTTATTACAGGGTACCGGGGAGCTGTTTTTT. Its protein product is CASSLLQGTGELFF.